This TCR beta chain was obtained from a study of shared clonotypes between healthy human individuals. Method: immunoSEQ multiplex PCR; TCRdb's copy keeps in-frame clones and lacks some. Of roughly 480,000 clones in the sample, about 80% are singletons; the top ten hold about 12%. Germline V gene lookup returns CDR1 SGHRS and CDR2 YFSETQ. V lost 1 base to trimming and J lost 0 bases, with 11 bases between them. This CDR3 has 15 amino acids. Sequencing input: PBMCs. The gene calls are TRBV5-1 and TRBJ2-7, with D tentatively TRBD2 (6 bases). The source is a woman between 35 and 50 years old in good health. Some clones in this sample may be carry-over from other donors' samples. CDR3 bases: TGCGCCAGCAGCTTGAATACGGACTACTCCTACGAGCAGTACTTC. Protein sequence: CASSLNTDYSYEQYF.